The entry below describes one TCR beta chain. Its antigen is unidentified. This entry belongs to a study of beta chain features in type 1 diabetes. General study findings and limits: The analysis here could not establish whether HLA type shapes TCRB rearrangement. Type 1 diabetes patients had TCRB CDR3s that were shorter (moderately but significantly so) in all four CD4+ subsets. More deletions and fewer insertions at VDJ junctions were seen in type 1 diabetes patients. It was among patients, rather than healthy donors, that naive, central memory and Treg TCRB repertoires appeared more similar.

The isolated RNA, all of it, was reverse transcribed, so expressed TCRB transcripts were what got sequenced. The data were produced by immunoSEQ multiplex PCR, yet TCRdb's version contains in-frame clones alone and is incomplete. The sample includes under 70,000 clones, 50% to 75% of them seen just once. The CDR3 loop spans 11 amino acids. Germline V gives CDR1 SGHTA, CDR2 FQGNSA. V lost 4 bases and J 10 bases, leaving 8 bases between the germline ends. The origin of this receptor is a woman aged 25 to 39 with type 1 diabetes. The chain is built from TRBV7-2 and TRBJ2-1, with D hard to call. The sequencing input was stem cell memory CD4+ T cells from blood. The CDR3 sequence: CASSWHVEQFF. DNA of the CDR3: TGTGCCAGCAGCTGGCATGTCGAGCAGTTCTTC.